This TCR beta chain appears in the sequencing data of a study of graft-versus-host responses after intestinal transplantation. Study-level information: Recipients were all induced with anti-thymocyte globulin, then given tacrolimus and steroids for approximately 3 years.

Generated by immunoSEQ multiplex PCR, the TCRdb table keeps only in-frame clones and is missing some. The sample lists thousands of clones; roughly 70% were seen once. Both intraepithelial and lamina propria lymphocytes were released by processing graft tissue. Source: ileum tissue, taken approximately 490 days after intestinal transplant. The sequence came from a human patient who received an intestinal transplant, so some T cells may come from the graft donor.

The CDR3 loop reads CATRGGMNTEAFF. The CDR3 DNA is TGTGCCACTCGGGGGGGGATGAACACTGAAGCTTTCTTT. The V gene is TRBV10-3, the J gene TRBJ1-1, with D possibly matching TRBD1 (5 bases). V shed 10 bases and J shed 0 bases, with 12 bases lying between them. The length of the CDR3 is 13 residues. The V gene's germline CDR1 is ENHRY and CDR2 SYGVKD.